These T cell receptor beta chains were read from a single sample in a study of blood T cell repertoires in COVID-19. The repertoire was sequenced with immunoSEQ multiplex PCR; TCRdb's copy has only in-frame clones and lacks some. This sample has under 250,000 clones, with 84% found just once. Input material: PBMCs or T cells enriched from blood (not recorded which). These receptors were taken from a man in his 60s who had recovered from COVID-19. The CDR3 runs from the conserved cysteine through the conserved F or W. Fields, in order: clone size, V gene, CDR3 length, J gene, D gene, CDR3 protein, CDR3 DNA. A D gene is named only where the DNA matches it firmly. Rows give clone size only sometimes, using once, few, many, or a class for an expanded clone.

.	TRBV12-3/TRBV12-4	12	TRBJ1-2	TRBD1	CASSLQGYGYTF	TGTGCCAGCAGCCTACAGGGGTATGGCTACACCTTC
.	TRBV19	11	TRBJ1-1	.	CASSTVTEAFF	TGTGCCAGTAGTACCGTCACTGAAGCTTTCTTT
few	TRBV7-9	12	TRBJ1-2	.	CASSETNYGYTF	TGTGCCAGCAGTGAGACTAACTATGGCTACACCTTC
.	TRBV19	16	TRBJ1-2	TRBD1	CASRPGTVGSNYGYTF	TGTGCCAGTAGACCCGGGACAGTAGGATCTAACTATGGCTACACCTTC
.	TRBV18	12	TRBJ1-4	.	CASSPPGRQLFF	TGTGCCAGCTCACCTCCGGGAAGGCAACTGTTTTTT
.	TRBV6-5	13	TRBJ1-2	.	CASRDGDSYGYTF	TGTGCCAGCAGGGATGGAGACAGCTATGGCTACACCTTC
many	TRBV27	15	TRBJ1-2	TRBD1	CASSPPGQGIHGYTF	TGTGCCAGCAGTCCGCCGGGACAGGGGATCCATGGCTACACCTTC
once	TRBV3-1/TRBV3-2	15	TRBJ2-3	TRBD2	CASSQDVASGGTQYF	TGTGCCAGCAGCCAAGATGTCGCTAGCGGGGGTACGCAGTATTTT
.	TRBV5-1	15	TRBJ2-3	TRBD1	CASSLEDRGTDTQYF	TGCGCCAGCAGCCTAGAGGACAGGGGTACAGATACGCAGTATTTT
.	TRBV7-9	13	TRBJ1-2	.	CASSLEYRVGYTF	TGTGCCAGCAGCTTAGAATACCGGGTCGGCTACACCTTC
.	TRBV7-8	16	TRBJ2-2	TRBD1	CASSSYGTGVSGELFF	TGTGCCAGCAGCTCGTACGGGACAGGGGTGAGCGGGGAGCTGTTTTTT
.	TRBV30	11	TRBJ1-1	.	CAWSARAEAFF	TGTGCCTGGAGTGCCAGGGCTGAAGCTTTCTTT
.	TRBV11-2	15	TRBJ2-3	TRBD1	CASSSRQGTTDTQYF	TGTGCCAGCAGCTCTCGACAGGGGACTACAGATACGCAGTATTTT
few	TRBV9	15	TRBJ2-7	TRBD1	CASSPQGTGGSEQYF	TGTGCCAGCAGCCCACAGGGGACAGGGGGGAGCGAGCAGTACTTC
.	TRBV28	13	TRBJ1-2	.	CASLDSLAYGYTF	TGTGCCAGCCTGGACAGCTTGGCCTATGGCTACACCTTC